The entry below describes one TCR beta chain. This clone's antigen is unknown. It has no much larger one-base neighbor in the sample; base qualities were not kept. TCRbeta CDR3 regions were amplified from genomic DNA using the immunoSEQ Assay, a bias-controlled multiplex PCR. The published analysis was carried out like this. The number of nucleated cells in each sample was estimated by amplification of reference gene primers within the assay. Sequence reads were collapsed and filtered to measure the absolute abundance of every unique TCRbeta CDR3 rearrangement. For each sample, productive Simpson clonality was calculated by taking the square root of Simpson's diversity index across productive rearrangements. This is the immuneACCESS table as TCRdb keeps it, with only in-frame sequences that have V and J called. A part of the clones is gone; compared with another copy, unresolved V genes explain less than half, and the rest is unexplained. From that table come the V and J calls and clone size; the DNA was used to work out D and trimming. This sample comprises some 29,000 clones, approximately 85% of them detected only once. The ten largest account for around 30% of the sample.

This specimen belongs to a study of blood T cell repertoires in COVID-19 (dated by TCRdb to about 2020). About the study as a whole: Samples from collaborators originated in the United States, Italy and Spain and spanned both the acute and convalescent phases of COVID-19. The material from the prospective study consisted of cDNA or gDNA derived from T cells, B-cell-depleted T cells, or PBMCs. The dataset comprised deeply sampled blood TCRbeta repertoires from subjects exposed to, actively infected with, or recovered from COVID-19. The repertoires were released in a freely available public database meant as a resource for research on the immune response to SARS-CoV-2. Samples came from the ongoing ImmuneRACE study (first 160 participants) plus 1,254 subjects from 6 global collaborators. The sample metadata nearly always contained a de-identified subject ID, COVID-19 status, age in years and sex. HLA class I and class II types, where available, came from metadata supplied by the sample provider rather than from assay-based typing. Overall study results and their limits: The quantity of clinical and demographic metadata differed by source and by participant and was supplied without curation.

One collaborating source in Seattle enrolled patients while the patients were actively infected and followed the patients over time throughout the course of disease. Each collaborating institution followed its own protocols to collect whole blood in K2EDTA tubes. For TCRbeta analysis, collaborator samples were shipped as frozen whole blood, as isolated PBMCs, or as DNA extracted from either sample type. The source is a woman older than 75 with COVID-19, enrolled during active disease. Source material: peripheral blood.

The CDR3 sequence is CASSVGGQDYNSPLHF. The DNA sequence is TGTGCCAGCAGCGTAGGTGGACAGGACTATAATTCACCCCTCCACTTT. The chain is encoded by TRBV9 joined to TRBJ1-6; 7 bases in the middle match TRBD1. Ends trimmed: V by 0 bases, J by 3 bases; bases unmatched to a gene: 3. Spanning cysteine to phenylalanine, the CDR3 consists of 16 amino acids. Here the CDR3 DNA is all that survives: 48 bases in frame from base 1. Sequences SGDLS (CDR1) and YYNGEE (CDR2) are obtained from the germline V gene. When the CDR3 is completed using the reference TRBV9 and TRBJ1-6 genes on either side, the full variable domain is DSGVTQTPKHLITATGQRVTLRCSPRSGDLSVYWYQQSLDQGLQFLIQYYNGEERAKGNILERFSAQQFPDLHSELNLSSLELGDSALYFCASSVGGQDYNSPLHFGNGTRLTVT.